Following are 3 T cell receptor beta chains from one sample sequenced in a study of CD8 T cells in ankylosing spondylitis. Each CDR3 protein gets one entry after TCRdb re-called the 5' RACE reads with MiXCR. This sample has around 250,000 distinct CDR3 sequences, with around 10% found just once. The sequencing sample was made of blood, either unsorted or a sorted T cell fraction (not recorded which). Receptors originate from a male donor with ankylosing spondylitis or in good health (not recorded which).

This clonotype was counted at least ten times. CDR3 amino acids: CSASKADTQYF. In nucleotides, the CDR3 is TGCAGTGCTAGTAAGGCAGATACGCAGTATTTT. V usage is TRBV20-1 and J usage is TRBJ2-3; D not certain. This CDR3 spans 11 amino acids. V was cut by 3 bases and J by 4 bases, with 5 bases left in between. Looked up from germline, CDR1 is DFQATT and CDR2 is SNEGSKA (reference sequence).

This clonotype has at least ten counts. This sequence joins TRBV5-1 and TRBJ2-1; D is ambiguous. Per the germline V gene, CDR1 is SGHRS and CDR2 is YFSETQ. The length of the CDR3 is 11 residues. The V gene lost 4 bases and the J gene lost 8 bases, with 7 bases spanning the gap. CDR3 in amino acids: CASSRFDEQFF. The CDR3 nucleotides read TGCGCCAGCAGCCGGTTTGATGAGCAGTTCTTC.

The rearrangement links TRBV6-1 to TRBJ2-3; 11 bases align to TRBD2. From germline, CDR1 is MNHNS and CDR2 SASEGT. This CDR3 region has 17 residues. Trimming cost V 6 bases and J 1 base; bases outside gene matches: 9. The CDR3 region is CASRFSGGARGTDTQYF. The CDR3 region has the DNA TGTGCCAGCAGATTTAGCGGGGGGGCTCGTGGCACAGATACGCAGTATTTT.